This is a list of T cell receptor beta chains from one sample in a study of T cells in localized non-small cell lung cancer. TCRdb keeps only in-frame clones here, not all; method: immunoSEQ multiplex PCR. The sample includes 100,000 or so clones, roughly 90% of them seen just once. Sequencing was performed on PBMCs, taken before any cancer treatment. All receptors come from a woman between 40 and 69 years old with stage II squamous cell lung carcinoma. CDR3s include the opening cysteine and the closing phenylalanine or tryptophan. The D gene is left open where the match is weak. Size is omitted from some rows. Given values are once, few, many or a class for expanded clones.

TRBJ2-5 | TRBV4-1 | - | - | TGCGCCAGCAGCCAAGGAACCCGGGGCCGGTACCAAGAGACCCAGTACTTC | CASSQGTRGRYQETQYF
TRBJ1-2 | TRBV30 | - | - | TGTGCCTGGAGTGCGGGCGTCGGGGGCTACACCTTC | CAWSAGVGGYTF
TRBJ1-1 | TRBV2 | - | - | TGTGCCAGCACCGTGCCGGCAGGAGGGAGCACTGAAGCTTTCTTT | CASTVPAGGSTEAFF
TRBJ2-1 | TRBV7-9 | - | - | TGTGCCAGCAGCTTGGGAGGAGGGGGAAATGAGCAGTTCTTC | CASSLGGGGNEQFF
TRBJ1-2 | TRBV11-2 | - | - | TGTGCCAGCAGCTTAGCGGCGGGTTCCAACTATGGCTACACCTTC | CASSLAAGSNYGYTF
TRBJ2-5 | TRBV5-4 | TRBD2 | - | TGTGCCAGCAGCTCAGGGACTAGCGGGAGTGTAGAGACCCAGTACTTC | CASSSGTSGSVETQYF
TRBJ2-2 | TRBV12-5 | TRBD2 | once | TGTGCTAGTGGTGCCGGACTAGCGGGTAACACCGGGGAGCTGTTTTTT | CASGAGLAGNTGELFF
TRBJ2-3 | TRBV28 | TRBD1 | - | TGTGCCAGCAGCTCCCGGGACAGGGGGCTGGCAGATACGCAGTATTTT | CASSSRDRGLADTQYF
TRBJ1-4 | TRBV6-5 | TRBD1 | - | TGTGCCAGCAGCTATTCCGGGACAGGGGACGAAAAACTGTTTTTT | CASSYSGTGDEKLFF
TRBJ1-1 | TRBV19 | - | once | TGTGCCAGTAGTATTCAGGGTATGGGCACTGAAGCTTTCTTT | CASSIQGMGTEAFF
TRBJ2-7 | TRBV7-9 | TRBD1 | - | TGTGCCAGCAGCTTAGGTACAGGGGGCTCCTACGAGCAGTACTTC | CASSLGTGGSYEQYF
TRBJ1-1 | TRBV28 | - | - | TGTGCCAGCAGTTTGGCTCCCAAGGGCACTGAAGCTTTCTTT | CASSLAPKGTEAFF
TRBJ1-4 | TRBV28 | - | - | TGTGCCACCACAGGGACCACAAATGAAAAACTGTTTTTT | CATTGTTNEKLFF
TRBJ2-3 | TRBV27 | - | - | TGTGCCAGCAGTTTTGGGAGATCCACAGATACGCAGTATTTT | CASSFGRSTDTQYF
TRBJ2-2 | TRBV19 | TRBD2 | - | TGTGCCAGTAGGATGAGCGGGAGGGATATTACCGGGGAGCTGTTTTTT | CASRMSGRDITGELFF
TRBJ1-5 | TRBV30 | - | - | TGTGCCCGACCAAACATTGGGGAAATTCAGCCCCAGCATTTT | CARPNIGEIQPQHF
TRBJ1-4 | TRBV5-6 | - | - | TGTGCCAGCAGCTTGGAGGGACACCCAAATGAAAAACTGTTTTTT | CASSLEGHPNEKLFF
TRBJ2-7 | TRBV18 | - | - | TGTGCCAGCTCACCCCCTAGCTCCTACGAGCAGTACTTC | CASSPPSSYEQYF
TRBJ1-5 | TRBV19 | - | - | TGTGCCAGTACCCGAGGGAACAGTCCGAATCAGCCCCAGCATTTT | CASTRGNSPNQPQHF
TRBJ1-2 | TRBV4-1 | - | - | TGCGCCAGCAGCCAAGGAGGCTCCTCCTATGGCTACACCTTC | CASSQGGSSYGYTF
TRBJ1-5 | TRBV9 | - | - | TGTGCCAGCAGCGTAGGTCTCAATCAGCCCCAGCATTTT | CASSVGLNQPQHF
TRBJ2-3 | TRBV4-2 | - | few | TGTGCCAGCAGCCAAGATCTGATGGCGGCGAGCCGCACAGATACGCAGTATTTT | CASSQDLMAASRTDTQYF
TRBJ1-2 | TRBV28 | - | - | TGTGCCAGCAGAGGGGCTCTCTATGGCTACACCTTC | CASRGALYGYTF
TRBJ1-1 | TRBV12-5 | - | - | TGTGCTAGTGGTTTAGGGGGGAAGGGCCCGACGAACACTGAAGCTTTCTTT | CASGLGGKGPTNTEAFF
TRBJ2-1 | TRBV4-1 | - | - | TGCGCCAGCAGCCAAGTCGATATGGGGGTCAGCTCCTACAATGAGCAGTTCTTC | CASSQVDMGVSSYNEQFF
TRBJ2-2 | TRBV11-2 | - | - | TGTGCCAGCAGCTTAGCCCTGGAACTAGTGTCTCAGCTGTTTTTT | CASSLALELVSQLFF
TRBJ2-3 | TRBV11-2 | TRBD2 | - | TGTGCCAGCAGCCCCCATGGTAGCGGGAGGGCCGGGACGCAGTATTTT | CASSPHGSGRAGTQYF
TRBJ1-5 | TRBV28 | - | - | TGTGCCAGCAGCCCTAGCAATCAGCCCCAGCATTTT | CASSPSNQPQHF
TRBJ1-2 | TRBV7-8 | TRBD1 | - | TGTGCCAGCAGCCCTACTACAGGGGGCCGGGGCTATGGCTACACCTTC | CASSPTTGGRGYGYTF
TRBJ2-1 | TRBV2 | TRBD2 | once | TGTGCCAGCAGTACTAGCGGGGCTAGCTCCTACAATGAGCAGTTCTTC | CASSTSGASSYNEQFF
TRBJ1-5 | TRBV12-5 | - | - | TGTGCTAGTGGCCGGGGACATCACACAGATAGCAATCAGCCCCAGCATTTT | CASGRGHHTDSNQPQHF
TRBJ1-2 | TRBV7-2 | - | - | TGTGCCAGCAGCAGGGGGGCCCCTCCTCACTATGGCTACACCTTC | CASSRGAPPHYGYTF
TRBJ2-5 | TRBV7-7 | - | once | TGTGCCAGCAGCCCCTGGAACCAAGAGACCCAGTACTTC | CASSPWNQETQYF
TRBJ2-2 | TRBV29-1 | - | - | TGCAGCGTCCCCAGGGAGCCCATGGCCGGGGAGCTGTTTTTT | CSVPREPMAGELFF
TRBJ2-2 | TRBV6-1 | - | - | TGTGCCAGCAGTGAAGGGGGTCTAGCTCCCGGGGAGCTGTTTTTT | CASSEGGLAPGELFF
TRBJ2-5 | TRBV6-1 | TRBD1 | once | TGTGCCACTTCCGGGCAGGGGGAAAAGACCCAGTACTTC | CATSGQGEKTQYF
TRBJ2-2 | TRBV6-1 | - | - | TGTGCCAGCAGTGAAGCTGCATTCCGGACCGGGGAGCTGTTTTTT | CASSEAAFRTGELFF
TRBJ2-7 | TRBV7-8 | - | - | TGTGCCAGCAGCTTAGCGAGCGGCGAGCAGTACTTC | CASSLASGEQYF
TRBJ2-7 | TRBV28 | - | - | TGTGCCAGCAGTTCATTCGGACAGCGAGCAGGGAAGGAGTACTTC | CASSSFGQRAGKEYF
TRBJ2-7 | TRBV5-1 | TRBD1 | once | TGCGCCAGCGGGACAGGGTCCTCCTACGAGCAGTACTTC | CASGTGSSYEQYF
TRBJ1-2 | TRBV15 | TRBD1 | - | TGTGCCACCAGCATAGGACAGGTGAACTATGGCTACACCTTC | CATSIGQVNYGYTF
TRBJ1-2 | TRBV6-6 | TRBD1 | - | TGTGCCAGCAGACACAAAAACAGGGGCAACTATGGCTACACCTTC | CASRHKNRGNYGYTF
TRBJ1-5 | TRBV2 | TRBD1 | - | TGTGCCAGCAGCAGGGACAGGGGAGTGAATCAGCCCCAGCATTTT | CASSRDRGVNQPQHF
TRBJ2-3 | TRBV14 | TRBD2 | - | TGTGCCAGCAGCCAAGTCCGCGGGAGAGGAGATACGCAGTATTTT | CASSQVRGRGDTQYF
TRBJ2-5 | TRBV30 | - | - | TGTGCCTGGAGCGTCCGTGGGGGCAGGGTGGGAGAGACCCAGTACTTC | CAWSVRGGRVGETQYF
TRBJ2-7 | TRBV2 | TRBD2 | - | TGTGCCAGCAGTGACGGTCTGCTAGCGGGAGAGGTGAAGTACTTC | CASSDGLLAGEVKYF
TRBJ2-7 | TRBV5-8 | TRBD1 | - | TGTGCCAGCAGCCCAAGGACAGGGCCCTCCTACGAGCAGTACTTC | CASSPRTGPSYEQYF
TRBJ1-6 | TRBV19 | TRBD1 | - | TGTGCCAGTAGCCCGAACCGACAGGGTATCGGTTCACTCCTCCACTTT | CASSPNRQGIGSLLHF
TRBJ1-2 | TRBV5-8 | - | once | TGTGCCAGCAGCCAACGGACGGGGGCTTATGGCTACACCTTC | CASSQRTGAYGYTF
TRBJ2-5 | TRBV9 | - | once | TGTGCCAGCAGCGTGAGGGGGGAGACCCAGTACTTC | CASSVRGETQYF